The source of this TCR beta chain is a study of blood T cell repertoires in COVID-19. At the level of the study: Material from acute and convalescent COVID-19 was sourced from the United States, Italy and Spain. From T cells, B-cell-depleted T cells, or PBMCs came the material, which was cDNA or gDNA.

The J segment lost 0 bases and the V segment lost 3 bases, leaving 9 bases of the junction unmatched. CDR3 length: 19 residues. Per germline, CDR1 LGHNA and CDR2 YSLEER. Seattle patients were enrolled while actively infected and followed longitudinally. As handled by the study authors: Reference gene primer amplification gave nucleated cell count estimates. Profiling relied on immunoSEQ multiplex PCR, and the TCRdb table lists in-frame clones only, not all of them. V and J calls plus clone size are reproduced from that table; the DNA served to infer D and trimming. Seen here are 250,000 to 350,000 clones, 75% to 95% observed once, and the top ten hold approximately 7.5%.

Sequences were obtained from peripheral blood. The chain links TRBV4-3 to TRBJ2-1; 12 bases align to TRBD2. The sequence was collected from a woman in her 30s with COVID-19, enrolled during active disease. The DNA of the CDR3 is TGCGCCAGCAGCCACACGGGACTAGCGGGCCTCAGCTCCTACAATGAGCAGTTCTTC. Amino acid sequence: CASSHTGLAGLSSYNEQFF.